This T cell receptor beta chain was profiled in a study of type 1 and type 2 diabetes patients. Overall study: T cells were magnetically sorted from PBMCs as CD4+ or CD8+ subsets.

Findings and caveats of the study: Type 2 diabetes repertoires were more diverse than type 1 diabetes repertoires.

PCR was run on genomic DNA. A primer set of 30 forward and 13 reverse primers amplified the CDR3. Each CDR3 protein is one row after TCRdb ran MiXCR on the multiplex PCR reads. The table includes 250,000 to 300,000 distinct CDR3 sequences, around 47% detected once. In germline, CDR1 is SEHNR, CDR2 FQNEAQ (reference sequence). The CDR3 is made up of 15 amino acids. In the case of this clonotype: Antigen: not known. The junction shows a germline mismatch at one end, possibly a read error.

The sequence derives from a man aged 18-30 years with type 2 diabetes. V gene TRBV7-9 combines with J gene TRBJ2-7; the D gene could be TRBD1 or TRBD2 (5 bases each). Sequences were obtained from peripheral blood mononuclear cells (PBMCs). The CDR3 bases are TGTGCCAGCAGCCACGGGACGGCCGCTTCTGATGAGCAGCACTTC. Translating gives CASSHGTAASDEQHF.